The sequence of this T cell receptor beta chain was determined in a study of cytomegalovirus exposure and HLA in healthy donors. As for this clone: Antigen: not known.

Primers included in the PCR were 60 Vbeta and 13 Jbeta primers. As handled by the study authors: A later analysis counted around 80 million unique TCR beta chains, around 10 million shared. TCRdb's copy holds only in-frame clones and misses some; the assay was immunoSEQ multiplex PCR. V and J calls and clone size are given by that table; D and trimming were obtained from the DNA. This repertoire includes some 30,000 clones. Trimming took 6 bases from V and 2 from J; bases not matched to a gene: 1. The CDR3 contains 13 residues. The V gene's germline CDR1 is MNHEY and CDR2 SVGAGI. General study findings and limits: A later analysis associated 15,000 or so TCR beta sequences with HLA alleles at a 0.05 false discovery rate. Most CMV-associated TCR beta chains were later found to appear HLA-restricted.

The clonotype comes from a middle-aged man in good health and CMV-seronegative. This chain connects TRBV6-5 to TRBJ2-4, with 7 positions matching TRBD1. The sequenced material came from PBMCs. The CDR3 here is CASRGQTKNIQYF. In nucleotides, the CDR3 is TGTGCCAGCAGGGGACAGACCAAAAACATTCAGTACTTC.